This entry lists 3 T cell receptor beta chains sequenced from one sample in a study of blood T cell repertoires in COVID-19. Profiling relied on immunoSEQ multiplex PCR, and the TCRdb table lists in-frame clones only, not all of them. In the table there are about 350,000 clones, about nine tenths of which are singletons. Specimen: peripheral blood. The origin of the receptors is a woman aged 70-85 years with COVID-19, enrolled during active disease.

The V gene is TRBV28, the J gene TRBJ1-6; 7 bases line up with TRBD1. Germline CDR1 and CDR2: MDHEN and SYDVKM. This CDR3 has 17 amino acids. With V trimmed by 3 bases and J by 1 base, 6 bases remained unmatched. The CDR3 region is CASSFSGGSSYNSPLHF. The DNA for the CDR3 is TGTGCCAGCAGTTTCTCAGGGGGTAGTTCCTATAATTCACCCCTCCACTTT.

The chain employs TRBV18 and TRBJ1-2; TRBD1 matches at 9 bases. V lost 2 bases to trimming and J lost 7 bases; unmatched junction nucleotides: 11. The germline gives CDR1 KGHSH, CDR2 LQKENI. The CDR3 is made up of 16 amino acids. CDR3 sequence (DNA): TGTGCCAGCTCACCAGGGAAAGGACAGGGGCAGGGTGGCTACACCTTC. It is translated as CASSPGKGQGQGGYTF.

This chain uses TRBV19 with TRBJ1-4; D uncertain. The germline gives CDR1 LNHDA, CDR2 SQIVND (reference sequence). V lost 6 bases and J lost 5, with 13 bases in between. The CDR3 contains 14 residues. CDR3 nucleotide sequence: TGTGCCAGTAGATTCTCGGGATTAAATGAAAAACTGTTTTTT. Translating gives CASRFSGLNEKLFF.